This T cell receptor (beta chain) was captured in a study of a mutant IDH1 vaccine in newly diagnosed glioma. Study-level information: Of treated patients, around 62% were men and 37.5% women, averaging about 40 years.

The data were produced by immunoSEQ multiplex PCR, yet TCRdb's version contains in-frame clones alone and is incomplete. The sample lists about 30,000 clones, approximately 80% seen once, with about 21% in the top ten. Time point here: baseline, week 1 (first vaccination visit). Sample treatment: pre-vaccination baseline after standard-of-care therapy. This clone was seen once. Antigen specificity is unknown. Study-wide results and caveats: With respect to changes in top peripheral T cell clonotypes, pseudoprogression seemed unrelated. Over 85% of patients showed vaccine-induced immune responses across multiple MHC alleles.

Germline V gene sequence: CDR1 MNHEY, CDR2 SVGAGI. V was cut by 6 bases and J by 4 bases, with 16 bases left in between. The CDR3 consists of 15 residues. The gene calls are TRBV6-5 and TRBJ1-3; D is perhaps TRBD1 (5 bases). This specimen was PBMCs, taken from a glioma patient treated with radiotherapy, temozolomide or both. This TCR was recovered from a man aged 30 to 45 with glioma. DNA for the CDR3: TGTGCCAGCAGCCGAAAACCGGGACGAGGAAACACCATATATTTT. Protein: CASSRKPGRGNTIYF.